A selection of T cell receptor beta chains follows, all from one sample in a study of blood T cell repertoires in COVID-19. TCRdb's copy holds only in-frame clones and misses some; the assay was immunoSEQ multiplex PCR. The top ten clones hold roughly 8.3% of a sample with fewer than 700,000 clones, around nine tenths of them seen once. The sample consisted of peripheral blood. The receptor set was obtained from a woman between 45 and 65 years old with COVID-19, enrolled during active disease. The CDR3 runs from the conserved cysteine through the conserved F or W. Some rows mark clone size as missing; the rest say once, few, many or name a class of expanded clone.

TRBV24-1	NA	CATSDPRGDYGYTF
TRBV2	NA	CASSEDRSSYNSPLHF
TRBV6-5	NA	CASIPAGGGELFF
TRBV7-6	once	CASSLVAGGVNSPLHF
TRBV28	NA	CASREQGPTEAFF
TRBV3-1/TRBV3-2	NA	CASSLQAASGIDTQYF
TRBV30	NA	CAWSWGQGVTGELFF
TRBV6-5	NA	CAAGRGSEAFF
TRBV3-1/TRBV3-2	few	CASSQGYSVGEKLFF
TRBV3-1/TRBV3-2	NA	CASKLRENTEAFF
TRBV7-2	NA	CASSLFPLDSRNTQYF
TRBV19	NA	CASLEMRGYTF
TRBV11-2	NA	CASSSSTSRGGQPQHF
TRBV12-3/TRBV12-4	NA	CASSLGGRTEAFF
TRBV30	NA	CAWNPKALSSYNEQFF
TRBV5-4	NA	CASSSARYSQANYGYTF
TRBV5-1	NA	CASSLRQLNTEAFF
TRBV12-3/TRBV12-4	NA	CASSLWEDTEAFF
TRBV27	NA	CASSGQGLNTGELFF
TRBV29-1	NA	CSVEPAGGPGELFF
TRBV7-2	NA	CASSPRLITDTQYF
TRBV30	NA	CAWSWTANTEAFF
TRBV5-1	NA	CASSFPGQGNINYNEQFF
TRBV7-2	once	CASRLTGGNSGNTIYF
TRBV12-3/TRBV12-4	NA	CASRWGGSYEQYF
TRBV9	NA	CASSPAEVMVSYNSPLHF
TRBV28	few	CASSSAMQPQHF
TRBV29-1	once	CSGARNTEAFF
TRBV4-1	NA	CASSPVFGGGGNTDTQYF
TRBV2	NA	CASSERWTVADTQYF
TRBV11-2	NA	CASKYRASYEQYF
TRBV18	NA	CASSPPRLDRPTSYEQYF
TRBV24-1	NA	CATSDFGRGTGAKGQFF
TRBV19	NA	CASSPYPDWNTGELFF
TRBV28	NA	CASSFPPPGAETGGPQETQYF
TRBV5-1	NA	CASSSLAGADNEQFF
TRBV29-1	once	CSVAGQDNYGYTF
TRBV6-5	NA	CASSWGRDTEAFF
TRBV6-5	NA	CASREGGPNNEQFF
TRBV6-1	NA	CASSEFGQGKSSYEQYF
TRBV7-2	NA	CASSLGLALGELFF
TRBV30	NA	CASLTGMNTEAFF
TRBV19	NA	CASSLGQISGNTIYF
TRBV4-1	NA	CASSQELGPDTQYF
TRBV6-5	once	CASRQGGTGNTIYF